The next 11 T cell receptor beta chains were all read from a single sample in a study of metastatic and nonmetastatic thyroid tumors. Patients underwent thyroid surgery, and none had received any treatment before it. TCRdb re-processed the PCR reads through MiXCR. The data show 30,000 to 45,000 clones, approximately 19% seen once. Sequences were obtained from blood. All receptors come from a female donor with papillary thyroid cancer or a benign thyroid nodule (not recorded which). Some clones in this sample may be carry-over from other donors' samples.

This clone has at least ten counts. The rearrangement links TRBV7-6 to TRBJ2-7; tentatively, D is TRBD2 (5 bases). The CDR3 consists of 14 residues. Germline V gives CDR1 SGHVS, CDR2 FNYEAQ. Trimming took 5 bases from V and 1 from J, leaving 12 bases between them. In nucleotides, the CDR3 is TGTGCCAGCAGCCCCGCGGGCAGGTCCTACGAGCAGTACTTC. Translated: CASSPAGRSYEQYF.

This clone has ten or more counts. The V and J genes are TRBV7-6 and TRBJ2-2, with 11 positions matching TRBD2. The CDR3 runs to 18 residues. The ends lost 5 bases at V and 2 bases at J; junction bases unmatched: 10. The V gene's germline CDR1 is SGHVS and CDR2 FNYEAQ. CDR3 bases: TGTGCCAGCAGCGGATTTTCCGGGACTAGCGGCAACACCGGGGAGCTGTTTTTT. Protein product: CASSGFSGTSGNTGELFF. Full variable domain (outside the CDR3, taken from reference TRBV7-6 and TRBJ2-2): GAGVSQSPRYKVTKRGQDVALRCDPISGHVSLYWYRQALGQGPEFLTYFNYEAQQDKSGLPNDRFSAERPEGSISTLTIQRTEQRDSAMYRCASSGFSGTSGNTGELFFGEGSRLTVL.

This clone occurred a few times. This chain connects TRBV28 to TRBJ1-2; D is perhaps TRBD1 (6 bases). The CDR3 is made up of 12 amino acids. The V end lost 10 bases, the J end lost 6 bases, and 15 bases lay between the germline ends. CDR1 is MDHEN, CDR2 SYDVKM, per germline. The CDR3 loop is CATSQGANGYTF. CDR3 DNA sequence: TGTGCCACCTCACAGGGTGCGAATGGCTACACCTTC.

This clone was seen at least ten times. V is TRBV14 and J is TRBJ2-3; D is possibly TRBD2 (6 bases). This CDR3 contains 14 residues. In germline, CDR1 is SGHDN, CDR2 FVKESK. V shed 6 bases and J shed 3 bases, with 13 bases lying between them. CDR3 protein: CASSLYGGTDTQYF. The CDR3 DNA follows: TGTGCCAGCAGTCTTTATGGGGGGACAGATACGCAGTATTTT.

This clone was counted many times. The chain links TRBV7-8 to TRBJ2-5, with 9 bases fitting TRBD1. The length of the CDR3 is 16 residues. V was clipped by 6 bases and J by 4 bases; unmatched bases: 12. Germline V gene sequence: CDR1 SGHVS, CDR2 FQNEAQ. In DNA form, the CDR3 reads TGTGCCAGCAGTTCCGGGACAGGGAGGTCGGGAGAGACCCAGTACTTC. Protein sequence: CASSSGTGRSGETQYF.

Many counts were recorded for this clone. The rearrangement uses TRBV24-1 and TRBJ2-1; D call uncertain. CDR3 size: 13 residues. Trimming cost V 4 bases and J 9 bases, with 12 bases left between them. CDR1 KGHDR and CDR2 SFDVKD come from the germline V gene. The CDR3, as DNA: TGTGCCACCAGTGAGGAACAGTGGGGTGAGCAGTTCTTC. Translating it yields CATSEEQWGEQFF.

Remarks on this clone: This CDR3 fails to terminate in the conserved phenylalanine or tryptophan, so it likely reflects a read error. The genes are TRBV18 and TRBJ2-5; D may correspond to TRBD1 or TRBD2 (6 bases each). Germline lookup yields CDR1 KGHSH and CDR2 LQKENI. V was clipped by 5 bases and J by 2 bases, with 12 bases between them. The CDR3 consists of 14 residues. CDR3: CASSTDSGQETQYL. Here the CDR3 DNA reads TGTGCCAGCTCAACGGACAGCGGGCAAGAGACCCAGTACCTC.

This clone was seen at least ten times. The chain carries TRBV3-1 and TRBJ1-2; 7 bases are shared with TRBD1. This CDR3 is built from 13 residues. Germline V gene lookup returns CDR1 LGHDT and CDR2 YNNKEL (reference sequence). V gave up 3 bases and J gave up 8 bases; unmatched junction bases: 6. The CDR3 sequence is CASSHRQGRGYTF. The CDR3 coding sequence is TGTGCCAGCAGCCACCGACAGGGACGGGGCTACACCTTC. Filled out from reference TRBV3-1 and TRBJ1-2, the complete variable domain reads DTAVSQTPKYLVTQMGNDKSIKCEQNLGHDTMYWYKQDSKKFLKIMFSYNNKELIINETVPNRFSPKSPDKAHLNLHINSLELGDSAVYFCASSHRQGRGYTFGSGTRLTVV.

With respect to this clone: Sequence at one end of the junction differs from germline and may be a read error. V gene TRBV5-1 combines with J gene TRBJ1-2, with D perhaps matching TRBD1 (5 bases). Per the germline V gene, CDR1 is SGHRS and CDR2 is YFSETQ. The CDR3 is made up of 16 amino acids. The CDR3 nucleotides read TGCGCCAGCAGCTTGCGCGGGGCACCAGCTAAATATGGCTACACCTTC. Translation: CASSLRGAPAKYGYTF.

Ten or more counts support this clone. This chain's CDR3 is CASSSQGAGEKLFF. The CDR3 coding sequence is TGTGCCAGCAGTTCACAGGGGGCAGGTGAAAAACTGTTTTTT. The rearrangement joins TRBV5-5 to TRBJ1-4; the match to TRBD1 covers 9 bases. The CDR3 is 14 residues long. V dropped 5 bases and J dropped 7; count of bases not matched to a gene: 6. Germline V lookup: CDR1 SGHKS, CDR2 YYEKEE (reference sequence).

This clone was counted many times. The rearrangement uses TRBV5-7 and TRBJ2-3, with 12 bases matching TRBD2. TRBV5-7 falls under the ORF class, with uncertain function. This CDR3 region has 17 residues. V lost 5 bases to trimming and J lost 4 bases; unmatched junction nucleotides: 11. In nucleotides, the CDR3 is TGTGCCAGCAGAGAATATGCTAGCGGGAGGGGGGCAGATACGCAGTATTTT. This encodes CASREYASGRGADTQYF.